The rows below give T cell receptor beta chains drawn from one sample of a study of CD8 T cells in Susac syndrome. TCRdb re-derived calls from the immunoSEQ multiplex PCR reads in MiXCR, one entry per CDR3 protein. This sample has 120,000 or so distinct CDR3 sequences; over 90% occur once, and the top ten carry roughly 0.11%. The sequenced sample consisted of CD4+ T cells from PBMCs. The receptors derive from a human donor in good health. CDR3s include the opening cysteine and the closing phenylalanine or tryptophan. Each record gives: V gene, J gene, D gene, clone size, CDR3 DNA, CDR3 protein. The D gene is left open where the match is weak. Size tells how often a clone was seen (once, few, many) or the class of an expanded clone, and some rows leave it out.

v_call: TRBV30; j_call: TRBJ2-7; d_call: NA; clone_size: NA; cdr3_nt: TGTGCCTGGAGTCCAGCGTCCTACGAGCAGTACTTC; cdr3_aa: CAWSPASYEQYF
v_call: TRBV20-1; j_call: TRBJ2-3; d_call: NA; clone_size: NA; cdr3_nt: TGCAGTGCTAATTTCATCACAGATACGCAGTATTTT; cdr3_aa: CSANFITDTQYF
v_call: TRBV28; j_call: TRBJ1-4; d_call: TRBD1; clone_size: NA; cdr3_nt: TGTGCCAGCAGAGGGGGCCCGGGAGAAAAACTGTTTTTT; cdr3_aa: CASRGGPGEKLFF
v_call: TRBV18; j_call: TRBJ2-1; d_call: NA; clone_size: NA; cdr3_nt: TGTGCCAGCTCACCAGAGGGAGGCTCCTACAATGAGCAGTTCTTC; cdr3_aa: CASSPEGGSYNEQFF
v_call: TRBV7-2; j_call: TRBJ2-7; d_call: NA; clone_size: NA; cdr3_nt: TGTGCCAGCAGCTTACGAGCGGGTAGGAGCTCCTACGAGCAGTACTTC; cdr3_aa: CASSLRAGRSSYEQYF
v_call: TRBV5-6; j_call: TRBJ1-1; d_call: NA; clone_size: NA; cdr3_nt: TGTGCCAGCAGCTTGGATCGCACTGAAGCTTTCTTT; cdr3_aa: CASSLDRTEAFF
v_call: TRBV7-9; j_call: TRBJ2-1; d_call: NA; clone_size: NA; cdr3_nt: TGTGCCAGCAGCTATGCGGGGAATCGAGGCGATGAGCAGTTCTTC; cdr3_aa: CASSYAGNRGDEQFF
v_call: TRBV10-3; j_call: TRBJ2-4; d_call: NA; clone_size: NA; cdr3_nt: TGTGCCATCAGGTCCGGGACTGAAAACATTCAGTACTTC; cdr3_aa: CAIRSGTENIQYF
v_call: TRBV20-1; j_call: TRBJ2-2; d_call: TRBD2; clone_size: NA; cdr3_nt: TGCAGTGCTAGGGCTAGCGGGAGGGCCCTCATCGGGGAGCTGTTTTTT; cdr3_aa: CSARASGRALIGELFF
v_call: TRBV29-1; j_call: TRBJ1-1; d_call: NA; clone_size: NA; cdr3_nt: TGCAGCGTTCGGAGACAGGTGTACACTGAAGCTTTCTTT; cdr3_aa: CSVRRQVYTEAFF
v_call: TRBV28; j_call: TRBJ1-5; d_call: TRBD1; clone_size: NA; cdr3_nt: TGTGCCAGCCGGGTGGGTGACAGGGGGAATCAGCCCCAGCATTTT; cdr3_aa: CASRVGDRGNQPQHF
v_call: TRBV3-1; j_call: TRBJ2-3; d_call: NA; clone_size: once; cdr3_nt: TGTGCCAGCAGCCATGGGGGACGTACGCAGTATTTT; cdr3_aa: CASSHGGRTQYF
v_call: TRBV7-9; j_call: TRBJ2-7; d_call: NA; clone_size: NA; cdr3_nt: TGTGCCAGCAGCCCTGGATCGTCTATCGCCTACGAGCAGTACTTC; cdr3_aa: CASSPGSSIAYEQYF
v_call: TRBV28; j_call: TRBJ2-7; d_call: TRBD2; clone_size: NA; cdr3_nt: TGTGCCAGCACTTCTGGGCTAGCGGGAATCGAGCAGTACTTC; cdr3_aa: CASTSGLAGIEQYF
v_call: TRBV12-3/TRBV12-4; j_call: TRBJ2-7; d_call: TRBD1; clone_size: NA; cdr3_nt: TGTGCCAGCAGGAGGGACAGGAGCTCCTACGAGCAGTACTTC; cdr3_aa: CASRRDRSSYEQYF
v_call: TRBV15; j_call: TRBJ2-7; d_call: NA; clone_size: NA; cdr3_nt: TGTGCCACCAGCAGTATCAGGGTGGGGTACGCCGAGCAGTACTTC; cdr3_aa: CATSSIRVGYAEQYF
v_call: TRBV29-1; j_call: TRBJ1-4; d_call: TRBD1; clone_size: NA; cdr3_nt: TGCAGCGTTAACAGGGGTGGCGAAAAACTGTTTTTT; cdr3_aa: CSVNRGGEKLFF
v_call: TRBV20-1; j_call: TRBJ1-2; d_call: TRBD1; clone_size: NA; cdr3_nt: TGCAGTGCTGAGCCTCCGGGACAGAACTATGGCTACACCTTC; cdr3_aa: CSAEPPGQNYGYTF
v_call: TRBV15; j_call: TRBJ1-5; d_call: NA; clone_size: NA; cdr3_nt: TGTGCCACTGGAACAGGGAAAGGTCAGCCCCAGCATTTT; cdr3_aa: CATGTGKGQPQHF
v_call: TRBV3-1; j_call: TRBJ2-7; d_call: NA; clone_size: once; cdr3_nt: TGTGCCAGCAGCCGTAGGGAAGCGCCGACGGACGAGCAGTACTTC; cdr3_aa: CASSRREAPTDEQYF
v_call: TRBV7-2; j_call: TRBJ2-2; d_call: NA; clone_size: NA; cdr3_nt: TGTGCCAGCAGCCCAAGTGGTCGCACCGGGGAGCTGTTTTTT; cdr3_aa: CASSPSGRTGELFF
v_call: TRBV28; j_call: TRBJ2-5; d_call: NA; clone_size: NA; cdr3_nt: TGTGCCAGCAGTGACCAGGGAATTAAAGAGACCCAGTACTTC; cdr3_aa: CASSDQGIKETQYF
v_call: TRBV5-1; j_call: TRBJ2-3; d_call: TRBD2; clone_size: NA; cdr3_nt: TGCGCCAGCAGCTTGCCAGCGGGAGGCACAGATACGCAGTATTTT; cdr3_aa: CASSLPAGGTDTQYF
v_call: TRBV3-1; j_call: TRBJ1-5; d_call: NA; clone_size: NA; cdr3_nt: TGTGCCAGCAGCCTTCAATATAGCAATCAGCCCCAGCATTTT; cdr3_aa: CASSLQYSNQPQHF
v_call: TRBV7-2; j_call: TRBJ2-3; d_call: NA; clone_size: NA; cdr3_nt: TGTGCCAGCAGCTTAGGATTTGCCACAGATACGCAGTATTTT; cdr3_aa: CASSLGFATDTQYF
v_call: TRBV2; j_call: TRBJ1-5; d_call: NA; clone_size: NA; cdr3_nt: TGTGCCAGCAAAGGGGGAAATCAGCCCCAGCATTTT; cdr3_aa: CASKGGNQPQHF
v_call: TRBV18; j_call: TRBJ2-3; d_call: NA; clone_size: NA; cdr3_nt: TGTGCCAGCTCACCGGCGGGAACAGATACGCAGTATTTT; cdr3_aa: CASSPAGTDTQYF
v_call: TRBV11-2; j_call: TRBJ2-2; d_call: NA; clone_size: NA; cdr3_nt: TGTGCCAGCAGCCCCTCCTTAATAGCGGCGAACACCGGGGAGCTGTTTTTT; cdr3_aa: CASSPSLIAANTGELFF
v_call: TRBV25-1; j_call: TRBJ2-5; d_call: TRBD1; clone_size: few; cdr3_nt: TGTGCCAGCAGTGATCCAGGGGGCTCAGGAGAGACCCAGTACTTC; cdr3_aa: CASSDPGGSGETQYF
v_call: TRBV10-3; j_call: TRBJ2-7; d_call: TRBD1; clone_size: NA; cdr3_nt: TGTGCCATCAGTGAGTCGACAGGGGGCAAGTACGAGCAGTACTTC; cdr3_aa: CAISESTGGKYEQYF
v_call: TRBV5-4; j_call: TRBJ1-1; d_call: NA; clone_size: NA; cdr3_nt: TGTGCCAGCAGCTCTATGAACACTGAAGCTTTCTTT; cdr3_aa: CASSSMNTEAFF
v_call: TRBV6-1; j_call: TRBJ2-3; d_call: TRBD2; clone_size: NA; cdr3_nt: TGTGCCAGCAGTAGGGTCTCGGGGGGGGATACGCAGTATTTT; cdr3_aa: CASSRVSGGDTQYF
v_call: TRBV7-9; j_call: TRBJ2-7; d_call: TRBD1; clone_size: NA; cdr3_nt: TGTGCCAGCAGCTACGGACAGGGGCTCTCCTACGAGCAGTACTTC; cdr3_aa: CASSYGQGLSYEQYF
v_call: TRBV3-1; j_call: TRBJ2-3; d_call: NA; clone_size: NA; cdr3_nt: TGTGCCAGCAGCCAAGTTGGGAATACGCAGTATTTT; cdr3_aa: CASSQVGNTQYF
v_call: TRBV2; j_call: TRBJ1-2; d_call: NA; clone_size: NA; cdr3_nt: TGTGCCAGCAGTGGACAGTATGGCTACACCTTC; cdr3_aa: CASSGQYGYTF
v_call: TRBV5-1; j_call: TRBJ2-1; d_call: NA; clone_size: NA; cdr3_nt: TGCGCCAGCAGCATGGGGGGTAGGGACCCCTACAATGAGCAGTTCTTC; cdr3_aa: CASSMGGRDPYNEQFF
v_call: TRBV12-3/TRBV12-4; j_call: TRBJ2-7; d_call: NA; clone_size: NA; cdr3_nt: TGTGCCAGCAGTCCCCGGGCGACCTACGAGCAGTACTTC; cdr3_aa: CASSPRATYEQYF
v_call: TRBV7-2; j_call: TRBJ1-2; d_call: NA; clone_size: NA; cdr3_nt: TGTGCCAGCAGCTTAGTGGCCGGATTTTCAGATGGCTACACCTTC; cdr3_aa: CASSLVAGFSDGYTF
v_call: TRBV20-1; j_call: TRBJ2-3; d_call: TRBD2; clone_size: NA; cdr3_nt: TGCAGTGCTAGAGACGTAGCGGGAGTCGTCGATACGCAGTATTTT; cdr3_aa: CSARDVAGVVDTQYF
v_call: TRBV7-9; j_call: TRBJ2-7; d_call: NA; clone_size: NA; cdr3_nt: TGTGCCAGCAGCTTAGAAGGGTACACGACCGAGCAGTACTTC; cdr3_aa: CASSLEGYTTEQYF
v_call: TRBV24-1; j_call: TRBJ1-5; d_call: TRBD1; clone_size: NA; cdr3_nt: TGTGCCGTCCAGGACAGGGCTAATCAGCCCCAGCATTTT; cdr3_aa: CAVQDRANQPQHF
v_call: TRBV7-2; j_call: TRBJ1-2; d_call: NA; clone_size: NA; cdr3_nt: TGTGCCAGCAGCCCGTGGGTTGGCTACACCTTC; cdr3_aa: CASSPWVGYTF
v_call: TRBV19; j_call: TRBJ1-2; d_call: NA; clone_size: NA; cdr3_nt: TGTGCCAGTAGTGCGGACAGATACTATGGCTACACCTTC; cdr3_aa: CASSADRYYGYTF
v_call: TRBV29-1; j_call: TRBJ2-1; d_call: NA; clone_size: NA; cdr3_nt: TGCAGCGTTGACCCACAGGGCGGTGAGCAGTTCTTC; cdr3_aa: CSVDPQGGEQFF
v_call: TRBV7-9; j_call: TRBJ2-3; d_call: NA; clone_size: NA; cdr3_nt: TGTGCCAGCAGCTCTAGCGAGCTCGCAGATACGCAGTATTTT; cdr3_aa: CASSSSELADTQYF
v_call: TRBV2; j_call: TRBJ2-4; d_call: TRBD2; clone_size: NA; cdr3_nt: TGTGCCAGCAGTGAAGGGAGCGGGAGGGCGAAAAACATTCAGTACTTC; cdr3_aa: CASSEGSGRAKNIQYF
v_call: TRBV7-2; j_call: TRBJ2-7; d_call: TRBD2; clone_size: NA; cdr3_nt: TGTGCCAGCAGCTCGATCCCGGGACTAGCCCTATTCTACGAGCAGTACTTC; cdr3_aa: CASSSIPGLALFYEQYF
v_call: TRBV29-1; j_call: TRBJ2-7; d_call: NA; clone_size: NA; cdr3_nt: TGCAGCGTTTCTCGCGCGTACGAGCAGTACTTC; cdr3_aa: CSVSRAYEQYF
v_call: TRBV27; j_call: TRBJ1-5; d_call: NA; clone_size: NA; cdr3_nt: TGTGCCAGCAGTTTGCGACACCTTAGCAATCAGCCCCAGCATTTT; cdr3_aa: CASSLRHLSNQPQHF
v_call: TRBV6-6; j_call: TRBJ1-2; d_call: NA; clone_size: NA; cdr3_nt: TGTGCCAGCAGCCCCGACAGTTGGGGCTACACCTTC; cdr3_aa: CASSPDSWGYTF
v_call: TRBV18; j_call: TRBJ2-2; d_call: NA; clone_size: NA; cdr3_nt: TGTGCCAGCCAATTAACAGAGAACACCGGGGAGCTGTTTTTT; cdr3_aa: CASQLTENTGELFF
v_call: TRBV9; j_call: TRBJ2-1; d_call: NA; clone_size: NA; cdr3_nt: TGTGCCAGCAGCCCCCGACAGGCCATAAGTCCCTACAATGAGCAGTTCTTC; cdr3_aa: CASSPRQAISPYNEQFF
v_call: TRBV6-6; j_call: TRBJ1-2; d_call: NA; clone_size: NA; cdr3_nt: TGTGCCAGCAGTTACGGCCAGGAGAACTATGGCTACACCTTC; cdr3_aa: CASSYGQENYGYTF
v_call: TRBV29-1; j_call: TRBJ2-4; d_call: NA; clone_size: NA; cdr3_nt: TGCAGCGTCCGAGAGACAGTAGCCAAAAACATTCAGTACTTC; cdr3_aa: CSVRETVAKNIQYF